The present entry profiles one T cell receptor (beta chain) with its context. Its target is not known. This entry belongs to a study of CD8 T cells in ankylosing spondylitis. V was clipped by 0 bases and J by 4 bases; unmatched bases: 6. Germline loops: CDR1 DFQATT, CDR2 SNEGSKA (reference sequence). The CDR3 covers 16 residues. Overall study results and limits: Clones linked to the disease showed a CD8+ phenotype. They occurred at relatively low frequencies in peripheral blood. Disease-associated clones were reportedly significantly overrepresented in matched ankylosing spondylitis synovial fluid.

It was by quantitative 5'-RACE with molecular barcodes that TCR beta libraries were made. TCRdb re-called the 5' RACE reads with MiXCR, one entry per CDR3 protein. The data hold some 270,000 distinct CDR3 sequences, with roughly 32% observed a single time. This clonotype was sampled from a male donor with ankylosing spondylitis or in good health (not recorded which). V is TRBV20-1 and J is TRBJ1-6; 7 bases are shared with TRBD1. What was sequenced was blood, either unsorted or a sorted T cell fraction (not recorded which). This chain's CDR3 is CSAREPGGMYNSPLHF. CDR3 DNA: TGCAGTGCTAGAGAGCCAGGGGGAATGTATAATTCACCCCTCCACTTT.